These 8 T cell receptor beta chains were all obtained from the same sample, sequenced in a study of response to subunit inactivated influenza vaccine. TCRdb itself ran the RT-PCR reads through MiXCR, one entry per CDR3 protein. The repertoire holds 630,000 or so distinct CDR3 sequences, with approximately 14% as singletons. Specimen: PBMCs from blood, collected 11 to 12 days after vaccination. The receptors derive from a man aged 50-59 years who received an inactivated influenza vaccine.

This clonotype was detected only a few times. DNA for the CDR3: TGTGCCAGCAGCCAGGGGGACAGCAACTATGGCTACACCTTC. It translates to CASSQGDSNYGYTF. V usage is TRBV4-2 and J usage is TRBJ1-2; TRBD1 agrees at 7 bases. The CDR3 is made up of 14 amino acids. With 3 bases clipped from V and 2 bases from J, the junction kept 3 bases outside the gene matches. Germline values: CDR1 LGHNA, CDR2 YNFKEQ.

This clonotype has just a few counts. The gene calls are TRBV7-2 and TRBJ2-7; either TRBD1 or TRBD2 may supply D (6 bases each). CDR1 and CDR2 (germline): SGHTA, FQGNSA. V gave up 3 bases and J gave up 3 bases, with 15 bases separating them. The length of the CDR3 is 15 residues. The CDR3 loop is CASSFFPGADYEQYF. CDR3 sequence (DNA): TGTGCCAGCAGCTTCTTCCCGGGGGCCGACTACGAGCAGTACTTC.

The rearrangement joins TRBV6-2 or TRBV6-3 to TRBJ2-1; 8 bases are shared with TRBD2. There are 15 residues in the CDR3. J lost 3 bases, V lost 7 bases, and 8 bases had no gene match. From germline, CDR1 is MNHEY and CDR2 SVGEGT. Written as DNA, the CDR3 is TGTGCCAGCACTTTACGGCTAGCGGGCTACAATGAGCAGTTCTTC. Translated: CASTLRLAGYNEQFF.

There are many counts of this clonotype. The CDR3, as DNA: TGTGCCAGCAGTTTATCTGGGACAGGGTTGACTGAAGCTTTCTTT. Encoded protein: CASSLSGTGLTEAFF. V and J are TRBV28 and TRBJ1-1, with 9 nucleotides matching TRBD1. V was pared by 1 base and J by 5 bases, with 5 bases of the junction left unmatched. The CDR3 is 15 amino acids. Germline V lookup: CDR1 MDHEN, CDR2 SYDVKM.

The chain combines TRBV2 with TRBJ2-5, with 11 positions matching TRBD1. This CDR3 region has 16 residues. The V gene end was trimmed by 3 bases and the J gene end by 4 bases; junction bases not matched to a gene: 7. CDR1 is SNHLY, CDR2 FYNNEI, per germline. CDR3 residues: CASSEFTGTGGETQYF. The CDR3 DNA sequence: TGTGCCAGCAGTGAGTTTACTGGGACAGGGGGAGAGACCCAGTACTTC.

This clonotype was counted between two and nine times. The V call is TRBV5-1, the J call TRBJ2-5; the match to TRBD2 covers 8 bases. From germline, CDR1 is SGHRS and CDR2 YFSETQ. This CDR3 spans 14 amino acids. V lost 4 bases, J lost 5 bases, and 7 bases stayed unmatched. CDR3 residues: CASSRGGFGETQYF. The CDR3 region has the DNA TGCGCCAGCAGCCGGGGGGGCTTCGGGGAGACCCAGTACTTC.

This rearrangement joins TRBV25-1 to TRBJ2-7, with 7 bases fitting TRBD2. Unmatched junction bases numbered 5, after V lost 7 bases and J lost 5 bases. The germline V gene has CDR1 MGHDK and CDR2 SYGVNS. The CDR3 runs 12 residues. CDR3 sequence (DNA): TGTGCCAGCAACCACGGGAGGAACGAGCAGTACTTC. This translates into CASNHGRNEQYF.

This clonotype was detected a few times. The rearrangement joins TRBV10-3 to TRBJ2-4; a weak D match, TRBD1 (5 bases). V lost 3 bases and J 0 bases, leaving 18 bases between the germline ends. This CDR3 is built from 18 residues. Germline CDR1 reads ENHRY; CDR2 reads SYGVKD. CDR3 in DNA: TGTGCCATCAGTGAAGTCGGACATAAAAGTCTAGCCAAAAACATTCAGTACTTC. This codes for CAISEVGHKSLAKNIQYF.